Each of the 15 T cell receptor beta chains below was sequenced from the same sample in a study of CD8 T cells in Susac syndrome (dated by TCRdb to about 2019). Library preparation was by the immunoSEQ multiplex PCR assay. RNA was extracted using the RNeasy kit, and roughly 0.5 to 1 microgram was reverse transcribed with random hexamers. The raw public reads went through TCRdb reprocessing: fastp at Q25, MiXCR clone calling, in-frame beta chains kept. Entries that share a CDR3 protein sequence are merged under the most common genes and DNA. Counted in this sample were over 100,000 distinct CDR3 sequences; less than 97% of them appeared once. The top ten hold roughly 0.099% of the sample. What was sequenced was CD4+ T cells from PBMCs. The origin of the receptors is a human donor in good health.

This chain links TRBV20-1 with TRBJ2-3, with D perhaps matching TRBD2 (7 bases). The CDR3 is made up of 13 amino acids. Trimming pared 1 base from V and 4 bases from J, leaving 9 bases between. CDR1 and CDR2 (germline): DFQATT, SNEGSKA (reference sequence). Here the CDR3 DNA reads TGCAGTGCTAGAGCGGGGGGCCCAGATACGCAGTATTTT. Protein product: CSARAGGPDTQYF.

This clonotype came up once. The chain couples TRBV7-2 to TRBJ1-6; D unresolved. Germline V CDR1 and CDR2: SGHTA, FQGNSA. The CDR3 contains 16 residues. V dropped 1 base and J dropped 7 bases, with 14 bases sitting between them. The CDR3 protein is CASSLEVGSLNSPLHF. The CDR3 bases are TGTGCCAGCAGCTTAGAGGTCGGCAGCCTGAATTCACCCCTCCACTTT.

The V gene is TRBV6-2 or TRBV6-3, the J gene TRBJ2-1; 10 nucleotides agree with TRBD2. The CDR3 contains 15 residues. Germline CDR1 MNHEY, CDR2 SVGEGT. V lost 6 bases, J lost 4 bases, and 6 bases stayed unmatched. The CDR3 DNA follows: TGTGCCAGCAGCTCCGGGACTAGCGTTTACAATGAGCAGTTCTTC. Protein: CASSSGTSVYNEQFF.

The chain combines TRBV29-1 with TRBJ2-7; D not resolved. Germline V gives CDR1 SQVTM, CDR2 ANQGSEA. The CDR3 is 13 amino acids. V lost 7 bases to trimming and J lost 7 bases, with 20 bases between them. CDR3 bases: TGCAGCGCTGCCGGAGTGACTGGGCATGAGCAGTACTTC. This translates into CSAAGVTGHEQYF.

In DNA form, the CDR3 reads TGTGCCAGCAGCTTGCCAGGGGGACGCGGCTACGAGCAGTACTTC. Protein: CASSLPGGRGYEQYF. The gene calls are TRBV7-9 and TRBJ2-7, with TRBD1 identical over 7 bases. This CDR3 has 15 residues. V lost 3 bases and J lost 3; bases outside the gene matches: 8. Germline loops: CDR1 SEHNR, CDR2 FQNEAQ (reference sequence).

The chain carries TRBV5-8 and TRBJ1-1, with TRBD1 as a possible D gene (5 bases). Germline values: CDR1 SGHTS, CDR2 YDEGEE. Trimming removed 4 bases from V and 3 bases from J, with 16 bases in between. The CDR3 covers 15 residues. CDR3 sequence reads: CASSPGPGGDTEAFF. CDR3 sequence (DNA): TGTGCCAGCAGCCCAGGACCCGGAGGGGACACTGAAGCTTTCTTT.

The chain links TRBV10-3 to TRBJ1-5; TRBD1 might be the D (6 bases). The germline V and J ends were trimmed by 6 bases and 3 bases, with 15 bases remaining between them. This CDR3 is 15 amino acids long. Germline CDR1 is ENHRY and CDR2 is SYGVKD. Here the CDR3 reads CAIRAGGSLNQPQHF. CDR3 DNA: TGTGCCATCAGGGCGGGGGGCAGCCTCAATCAGCCCCAGCATTTT.

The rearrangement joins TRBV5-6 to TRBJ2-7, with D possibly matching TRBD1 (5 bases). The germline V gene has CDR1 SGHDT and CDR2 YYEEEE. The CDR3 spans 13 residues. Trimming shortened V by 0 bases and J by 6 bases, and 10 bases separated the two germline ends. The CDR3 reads CASSLVGDSEQYF. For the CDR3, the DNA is TGTGCCAGCAGCTTGGTAGGGGATAGCGAGCAGTACTTC.

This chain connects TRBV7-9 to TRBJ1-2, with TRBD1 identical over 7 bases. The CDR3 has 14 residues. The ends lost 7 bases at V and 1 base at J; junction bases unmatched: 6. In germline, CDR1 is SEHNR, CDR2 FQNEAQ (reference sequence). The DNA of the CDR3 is TGTGCCAGCAACCGACAGGGCTATAACTATGGCTACACCTTC. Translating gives CASNRQGYNYGYTF.

The CDR3 here is CASSQLYQETQYF. CDR3 coding DNA: TGTGCCAGCAGCCAGTTGTACCAAGAGACCCAGTACTTC. The chain is built from TRBV2 and TRBJ2-5; D call uncertain. Trimming stripped 6 bases from V and 0 bases from J, with 8 bases between. CDR1 SNHLY and CDR2 FYNNEI come from the germline V gene. CDR3 size: 13 residues.

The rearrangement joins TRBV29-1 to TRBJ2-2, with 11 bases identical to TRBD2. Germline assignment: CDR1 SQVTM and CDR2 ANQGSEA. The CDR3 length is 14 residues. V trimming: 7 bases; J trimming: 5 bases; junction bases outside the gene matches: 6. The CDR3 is CSAKLAGETGELFF. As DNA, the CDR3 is TGCAGCGCCAAACTAGCGGGAGAGACCGGGGAGCTGTTTTTT.

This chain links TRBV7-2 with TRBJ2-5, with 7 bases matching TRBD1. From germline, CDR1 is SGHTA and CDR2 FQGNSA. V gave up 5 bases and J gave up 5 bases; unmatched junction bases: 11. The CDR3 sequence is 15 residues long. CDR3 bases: TGTGCCAGCAGCCGGGGACAGCTCATCAGGGAGACCCAGTACTTC. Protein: CASSRGQLIRETQYF.

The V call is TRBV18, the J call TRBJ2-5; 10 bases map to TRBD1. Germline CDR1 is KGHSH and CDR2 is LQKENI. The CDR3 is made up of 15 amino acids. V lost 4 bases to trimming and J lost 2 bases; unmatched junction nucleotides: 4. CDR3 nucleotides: TGTGCCAGCTCACGAACGGACAGGGGGCAAGAGACCCAGTACTTC. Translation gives CASSRTDRGQETQYF.

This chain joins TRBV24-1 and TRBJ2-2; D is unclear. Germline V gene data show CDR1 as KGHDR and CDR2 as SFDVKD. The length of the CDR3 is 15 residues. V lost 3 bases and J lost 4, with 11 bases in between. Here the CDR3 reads CATSDPRVVTGELFF. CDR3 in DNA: TGTGCCACCAGTGATCCCCGGGTGGTCACCGGGGAGCTGTTTTTT.

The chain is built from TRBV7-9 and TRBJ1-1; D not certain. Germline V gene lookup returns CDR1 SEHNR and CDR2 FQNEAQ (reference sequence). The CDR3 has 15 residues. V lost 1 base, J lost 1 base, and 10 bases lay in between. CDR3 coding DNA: TGTGCCAGCAGCTTAGACAACTGGGCGAACACTGAAGCTTTCTTT. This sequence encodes CASSLDNWANTEAFF.